These 8 T cell receptor beta chains were sequenced from one sample in a study of T cell clusters in autoimmune cytopenias. One tube held mixed TRB-A and TRB-B primer pools for touch-down PCR. TCRdb re-called the multiplex PCR reads and shows each CDR3 protein once, DNA omitted. The sample totals approximately 16,000 distinct CDR3 sequences. About 39,000 genome equivalents of blood DNA were amplified for TRB. A further study also used this sample, focusing on T cell repertoires in aging, cancer and after chemotherapy.

Material for sequencing was peripheral blood. The receptors here all came from a human donor in good health.

The rearrangement uses TRBV6-1 and TRBJ2-7; the D call from TCRdb, TRBD1, cannot be confirmed without DNA. This CDR3 is built from 15 residues. CDR1 and CDR2 from the germline V gene are MNHNS and SASEGT. CDR3 loop: CASITTGGAYYEQYF.

The J gene is TRBJ2-1, the V gene TRBV27. Germline-derived CDR1 and CDR2 are MNHEY and SMNVEV (reference sequence). This CDR3 comprises 15 residues. Here the CDR3 reads CASRFSGSSYNEQFF.

The chain's CDR3 is CASSPRALGSDTQYF. The chain joins TRBV6-1 to TRBJ2-3; checking the TCRdb D call of TRBD2 is not possible without DNA. The CDR3 loop spans 15 amino acids. Germline-derived CDR1 and CDR2 are MNHNS and SASEGT.

The chain joins TRBV6-6 to TRBJ1-5; TCRdb picks TRBD1, but there is no DNA to check that call. Germline V CDR1 and CDR2: MNHNY, SVGAGI (reference sequence). The CDR3 extends over 15 amino acids. CDR3: CASSPTGTLNQPQHF.

This clonotype ranks as medium-sized in terms of frequency. The genes are TRBV29-1 and TRBJ2-5. Germline-derived CDR1 and CDR2 are SQVTM and ANQGSEA. The CDR3 runs to 12 residues. This CDR3 is CSAYSNQETQYF.

V and J are TRBV12-3 or TRBV12-4 and TRBJ2-5; TCRdb names TRBD1, which stays unverified in the absence of DNA. CDR3 size: 12 residues. Here the CDR3 reads CASSWTGETQYF.

The J gene is TRBJ2-4, the V gene TRBV12-3 or TRBV12-4; TCRdb picks TRBD1, but there is no DNA to check that call. CDR3 length: 16 residues. The CDR3 spells CASSPLRVSAKNIQYF.

The V gene is TRBV12-3 or TRBV12-4, the J gene TRBJ2-5; with no DNA, the TCRdb D assignment of TRBD2 cannot be verified. The CDR3 length is 13 residues. CDR3 loop: CASKSGRAETQYF.